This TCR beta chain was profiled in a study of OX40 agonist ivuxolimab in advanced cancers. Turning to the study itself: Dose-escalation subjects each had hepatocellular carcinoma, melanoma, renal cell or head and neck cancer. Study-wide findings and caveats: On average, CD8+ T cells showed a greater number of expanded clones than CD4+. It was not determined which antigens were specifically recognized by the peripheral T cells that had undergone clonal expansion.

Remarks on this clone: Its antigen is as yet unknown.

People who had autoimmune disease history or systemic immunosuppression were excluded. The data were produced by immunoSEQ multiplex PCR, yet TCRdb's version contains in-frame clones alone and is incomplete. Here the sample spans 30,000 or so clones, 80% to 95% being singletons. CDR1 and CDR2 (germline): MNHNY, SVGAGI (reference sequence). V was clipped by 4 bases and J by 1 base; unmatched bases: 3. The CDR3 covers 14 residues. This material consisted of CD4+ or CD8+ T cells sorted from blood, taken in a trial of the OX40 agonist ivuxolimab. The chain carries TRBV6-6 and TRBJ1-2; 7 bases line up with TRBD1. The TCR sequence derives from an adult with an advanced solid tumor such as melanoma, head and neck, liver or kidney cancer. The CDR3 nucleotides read TGTGCCAGCAGTTGGGACAGCGTTAACTATGGCTACACCTTC. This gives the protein CASSWDSVNYGYTF.